The present T cell receptor (beta chain) was sequenced within a study of OX40 agonist ivuxolimab in advanced cancers. Study-wide background: Partial responses occurred in three patients (one hepatocellular carcinoma, two cutaneous melanoma). Notes on the study in general: With doses of 0.1 to 3.0 mg/kg, CD4+ and CD8+ blood T cells had undergone clonal expansion by week 6. Among the lowest peripheral clonal expansion occurred in 0.1-3.0 mg/kg partial responders.

Method: immunoSEQ multiplex PCR; TCRdb's copy keeps in-frame clones and lacks some. This table holds 48,000 or so clones, about nine tenths found once. V was trimmed by 8 bases and J by 4 bases, leaving 11 bases between them. The germline gives CDR1 LNHDA, CDR2 SQIVND (reference sequence). The CDR3 covers 12 residues. About this clone itself: What it binds is unknown.

This clonotype was obtained from an adult with an advanced solid tumor such as melanoma, head and neck, liver or kidney cancer. J is TRBJ1-2 and V is TRBV19; D is unresolved. This specimen was CD4+ or CD8+ T cells sorted from blood, taken in a trial of the OX40 agonist ivuxolimab. In DNA form, the CDR3 reads TGTGCCAGTTCCCCGGAGGGCTATGGCTACACCTTC. Translating gives CASSPEGYGYTF.